Listed below are T cell receptor beta chains from one sample, sequenced in a study of T cell repertoires in cytomegalovirus infection. These TCRs are of unknown antigen specificity. Using its own MiXCR run on the reads, TCRdb lists one record per CDR3 protein. The sample consists of around 900,000 distinct CDR3 sequences, about 33% of them appearing once. The sample consisted of cultured CD8+ T cells from PBMCs, taken from culture after CMV antigen stimulation. These receptors were obtained from a human donor in good health (CMV status not recorded). Some clones in this sample may be carry-over from other donors' samples. Both conserved end residues are part of each CDR3. Fields, in order: V gene, D gene, clone size, J gene, CDR3 protein, CDR3 DNA. D genes are given only for firm matches. Size values are once, few and many counts, or a class for expanded clones, and some rows have none.

>TRBV7-2|-|-|TRBJ1-1
CASSLVLGAYTEAFF
TGTGCCAGCAGCTTAGTACTGGGGGCGTACACTGAAGCTTTCTTT
>TRBV7-8|-|many|TRBJ2-3
CASSLGTQSSQYDTQYF
TGTGCCAGCAGCTTAGGGACTCAAAGTTCGCAATATGATACGCAGTATTTT
>TRBV5-1|TRBD1|-|TRBJ2-7
CASSLGQGTLDEQYF
TGCGCCAGCAGCTTGGGACAGGGTACCCTGGATGAGCAGTACTTC
>TRBV7-9|-|-|TRBJ2-3
CTSSYPPRYTLPGAQYF
TGTACCAGCAGCTACCCGCCCCGGTACACACTCCCCGGGGCGCAGTATTTT
>TRBV27|-|few|TRBJ1-1
CASSSYLQGEAFF
TGTGCCAGCAGTTCCTATTTACAGGGTGAAGCTTTCTTT
>TRBV20-1|-|-|TRBJ1-1
CSPGKENMNTEAFF
TGCAGTCCAGGAAAAGAGAACATGAACACTGAAGCTTTCTTT
>TRBV7-9|-|many|TRBJ1-3
CASSFWELSSGNTIYF
TGTGCCAGCAGCTTCTGGGAACTAAGCTCTGGAAACACCATATATTTT
>TRBV7-8|-|many|TRBJ1-1
CASRKGGMNTEAFF
TGTGCCAGCAGAAAAGGAGGCATGAACACTGAAGCTTTCTTT
>TRBV12-3/TRBV12-4|-|-|TRBJ1-2
CASNLGGPAYGYTF
TGTGCCAGCAATCTCGGAGGGCCGGCGTATGGCTACACCTTC
>TRBV12-3/TRBV12-4|-|few|TRBJ2-5
CASTLGTSYQETQYF
TGTGCCAGCACCCTGGGGACTTCGTACCAAGAGACCCAGTACTTC